The 8 T cell receptor beta chains below were found in one sample sequenced in a study of CD8 T cells in ankylosing spondylitis. TCRdb ran MiXCR on the 5' RACE reads and lists one entry per CDR3 protein. Of about 400,000 distinct CDR3 sequences in the sample, 20% were seen once. The sequencing sample was made of blood, either unsorted or a sorted T cell fraction (not recorded which). The receptor set was obtained from a male donor with ankylosing spondylitis or in good health (not recorded which).

CDR3: CASSLSGALNTGELFF. DNA of the CDR3: TGTGCCAGCAGTTTATCGGGGGCACTGAACACCGGGGAGCTGTTTTTT. The chain couples TRBV28 to TRBJ2-2, with D possibly called TRBD1 or TRBD2 (6 bases each). This CDR3 has 16 residues. V lost 1 base and J lost 1, with 10 bases in between. CDR1 is MDHEN, CDR2 SYDVKM, per germline.

The J gene is TRBJ1-4, the V gene TRBV5-6, with 9 bases lining up with TRBD1. CDR1 and CDR2 from the germline V gene are SGHDT and YYEEEE. The V segment lost 5 bases and the J segment 8 bases; nucleotides outside the gene matches: 10. This CDR3 is 15 amino acids long. The chain's CDR3 is CASSPTGTGLEKLFF. DNA for the CDR3: TGTGCCAGCAGTCCAACCGGGACAGGGCTCGAAAAACTGTTTTTT.

As DNA, the CDR3 is TGCGCCAGCAGTCCACCGCCCGTGGCAGATACGCAGTATTTT. It translates to CASSPPPVADTQYF. The chain employs TRBV4-1 and TRBJ2-3; no clear D gene. The length of the CDR3 is 14 residues. Germline V gene data show CDR1 as MGHRA and CDR2 as YSYEKL. V lost 6 bases, J lost 4 bases, and 14 bases lay in between.

The chain carries TRBV5-5 and TRBJ1-2; 9 positions agree with TRBD1. The ends lost 0 bases at V and 4 bases at J; junction bases unmatched: 7. Germline V CDR1 and CDR2: SGHKS, YYEKEE (reference sequence). The CDR3 is 16 residues long. CDR3 amino acids: CASSLGTGAGGYGYTF. CDR3 bases: TGTGCCAGCAGCTTGGGGACAGGGGCTGGTGGCTATGGCTACACCTTC.

The J gene is TRBJ2-7, the V gene TRBV5-1; D is unclear. V lost 4 bases and J lost 3, with 11 bases in between. The CDR3 has 13 amino acids. Germline loops: CDR1 SGHRS, CDR2 YFSETQ. CDR3 residues: CASSAGRSYEQYF. CDR3 nucleotides: TGCGCCAGCAGCGCAGGACGGAGCTACGAGCAGTACTTC.

This clonotype was seen many times. The rearrangement joins TRBV5-6 to TRBJ1-1; the D is unclear. The germline V gene encodes CDR1 SGHDT and CDR2 YYEEEE. This CDR3 is built from 13 residues. V was clipped by 1 base and J by 1 base, with 5 bases between them. The CDR3 is CASSLRGNTEAFF. CDR3 DNA sequence: TGTGCCAGCAGCTTGAGAGGGAACACTGAAGCTTTCTTT. Full variable domain (rest looked up from reference TRBV5-6 and TRBJ1-1): DAGVTQSPTHLIKTRGQQVTLRCSPKSGHDTVSWYQQALGQGPQFIFQYYEEEERQRGNFPDRFSGHQFPNYSSELNVNALLLGDSALYLCASSLRGNTEAFFGQGTRLTVV.

This rearrangement joins TRBV28 to TRBJ2-7, with TRBD2 identical over 14 bases. The CDR3 loop spans 17 amino acids. V dropped 2 bases and J dropped 1; count of bases not matched to a gene: 4. Germline V lookup: CDR1 MDHEN, CDR2 SYDVKM. CDR3 region: CASSLRTSGGLSYEQYF. The CDR3 DNA reads as TGTGCCAGCAGTTTAAGGACTAGCGGGGGGCTTTCCTACGAGCAGTACTTC.

This chain connects TRBV15 to TRBJ2-7, with TRBD1 matching over 10 bases. The CDR3 is made up of 15 amino acids. V lost 5 bases to trimming and J lost 7 bases; unmatched junction nucleotides: 11. Germline CDR1 is LNHNV and CDR2 is YYDKDF (reference sequence). The chain's CDR3 is CATSGPGTGDGEQYF. In DNA form, the CDR3 reads TGTGCCACCAGCGGGCCCGGGACAGGGGATGGTGAGCAGTACTTC.